This TCR beta chain was profiled in a study of blood T cell repertoires in COVID-19. As for the study in general: In each case, the material was cDNA or gDNA derived from T cells, B-cell-depleted T cells, or PBMCs.

The table came from immunoSEQ multiplex PCR; TCRdb's copy has only in-frame clones and leaves some out. The sample consists of about 210,000 clones, 85% of them appearing once. Adults between roughly 18 and 89 years of age took part from fewer than 30 US areas. Participants' own reports of clinical history determined their cohort assignment. Cohort 3 donors were reported recovered after two negative PCRs, clearance, or symptom resolution. Trimming removed 4 bases at V and 3 bases at J, with 18 bases between. CDR1 SGHTS and CDR2 YDEGEE come from the germline V gene. This CDR3 comprises 16 residues. The TCR sequence derives from a middle-aged man who had recovered from COVID-19. The chain uses TRBV5-8 and TRBJ2-3; D call uncertain. Sequences were obtained from PBMCs or T cells enriched from blood (not recorded which). In nucleotides, the CDR3 is TGTGCCAGCAGCCCCTTGGAGAGACGGATAACAGATACGCAGTATTTT. Amino acids: CASSPLERRITDTQYF.